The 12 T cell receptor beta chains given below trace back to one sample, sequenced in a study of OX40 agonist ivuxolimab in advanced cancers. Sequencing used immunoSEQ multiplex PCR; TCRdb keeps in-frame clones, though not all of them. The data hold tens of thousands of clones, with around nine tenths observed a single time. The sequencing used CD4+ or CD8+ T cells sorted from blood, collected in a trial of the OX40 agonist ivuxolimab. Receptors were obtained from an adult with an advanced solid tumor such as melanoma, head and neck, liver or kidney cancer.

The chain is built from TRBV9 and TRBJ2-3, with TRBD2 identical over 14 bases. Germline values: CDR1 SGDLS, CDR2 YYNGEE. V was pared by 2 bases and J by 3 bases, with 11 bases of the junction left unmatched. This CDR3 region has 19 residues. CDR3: CASSVSGTSGSGWTDTQYF. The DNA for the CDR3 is TGTGCCAGCAGCGTTTCCGGGACTAGCGGGAGTGGGTGGACAGATACGCAGTATTTT.

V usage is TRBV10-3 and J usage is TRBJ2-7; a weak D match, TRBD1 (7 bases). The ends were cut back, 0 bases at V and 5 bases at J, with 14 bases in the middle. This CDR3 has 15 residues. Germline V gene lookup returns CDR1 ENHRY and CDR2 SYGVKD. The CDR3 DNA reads TGTGCCATCAGTGAGTCGCGGCAGGGGGGCCACGAGCAGTACTTC. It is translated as CAISESRQGGHEQYF.

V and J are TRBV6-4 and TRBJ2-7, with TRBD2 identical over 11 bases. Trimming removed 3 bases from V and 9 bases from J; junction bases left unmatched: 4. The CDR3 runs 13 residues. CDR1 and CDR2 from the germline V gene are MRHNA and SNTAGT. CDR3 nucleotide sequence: TGTGCCAGCAGTGAATTAGCGGGAGGGTCGCAGTACTTC. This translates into CASSELAGGSQYF.

Here the CDR3 reads CASSEGVRETQYF. DNA for the CDR3: TGCGCCAGCAGTGAAGGGGTACGAGAGACCCAGTACTTC. This chain links TRBV10-1 with TRBJ2-5; possible D gene TRBD1, 5 bases. Germline V CDR1 and CDR2: WNHNN, SYGVQD (reference sequence). Trimming removed 3 bases from V and 4 bases from J, with 9 bases in between. The CDR3 consists of 13 residues.

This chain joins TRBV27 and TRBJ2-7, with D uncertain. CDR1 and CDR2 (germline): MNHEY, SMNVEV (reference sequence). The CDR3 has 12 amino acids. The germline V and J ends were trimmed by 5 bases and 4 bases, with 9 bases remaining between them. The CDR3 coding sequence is TGTGCCAGCAGTCATATTATATACGAGCAGTACTTC. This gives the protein CASSHIIYEQYF.

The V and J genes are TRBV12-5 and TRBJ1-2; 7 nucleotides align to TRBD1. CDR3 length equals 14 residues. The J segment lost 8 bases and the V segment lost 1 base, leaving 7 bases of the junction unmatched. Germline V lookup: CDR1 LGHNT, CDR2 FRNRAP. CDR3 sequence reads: CASGLGGGNGGYTF. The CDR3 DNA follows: TGTGCTAGTGGTTTGGGAGGGGGCAATGGAGGCTACACCTTC.

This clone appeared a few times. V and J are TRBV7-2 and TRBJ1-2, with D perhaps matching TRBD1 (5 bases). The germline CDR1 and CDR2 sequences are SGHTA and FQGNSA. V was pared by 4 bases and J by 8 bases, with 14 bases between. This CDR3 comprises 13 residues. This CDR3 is CASSYMRGEGYTF. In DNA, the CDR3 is TGTGCCAGCAGCTACATGCGGGGGGAGGGCTACACCTTC.

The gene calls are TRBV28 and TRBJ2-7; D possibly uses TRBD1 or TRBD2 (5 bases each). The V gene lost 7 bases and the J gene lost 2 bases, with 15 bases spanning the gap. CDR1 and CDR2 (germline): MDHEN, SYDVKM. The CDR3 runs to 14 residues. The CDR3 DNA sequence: TGTGCCAGCACCCTCATTAGGGGAGCCTACGAGCAGTACTTC. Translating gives CASTLIRGAYEQYF.

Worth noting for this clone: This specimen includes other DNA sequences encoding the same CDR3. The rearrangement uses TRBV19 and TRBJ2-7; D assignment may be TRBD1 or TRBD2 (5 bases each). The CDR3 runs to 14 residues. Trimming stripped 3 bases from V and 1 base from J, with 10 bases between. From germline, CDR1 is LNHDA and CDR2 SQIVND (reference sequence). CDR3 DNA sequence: TGTGCCAGTAGTATTGGGGGTTTGTCCTACGAGCAGTACTTC. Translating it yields CASSIGGLSYEQYF.

The CDR3 loop reads CASSLARVTFF. The CDR3, as DNA: TGTGCCAGCAGCTTAGCCCGGGTAACCTTCTTT. The J gene is TRBJ1-1, the V gene TRBV11-3; no definite D call. Trimming pared 1 base from V and 14 bases from J, leaving 11 bases between. Germline loops: CDR1 SGHNT, CDR2 YENEEA. CDR3 length equals 11 residues.

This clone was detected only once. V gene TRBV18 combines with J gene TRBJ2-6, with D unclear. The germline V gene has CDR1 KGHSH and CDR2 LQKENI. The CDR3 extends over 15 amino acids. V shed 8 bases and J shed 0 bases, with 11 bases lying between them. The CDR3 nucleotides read TGTGCCAGCACAATCTCACTCTCTGGGGCCAACGTCCTGACTTTC. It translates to CASTISLSGANVLTF.

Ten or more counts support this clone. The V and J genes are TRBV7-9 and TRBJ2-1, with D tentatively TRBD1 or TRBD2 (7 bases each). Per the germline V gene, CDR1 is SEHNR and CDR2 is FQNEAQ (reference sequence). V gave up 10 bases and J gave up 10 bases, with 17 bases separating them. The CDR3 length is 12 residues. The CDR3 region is CATGRDSGEQFF. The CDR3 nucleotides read TGTGCCACTGGGAGGGACAGTGGCGAGCAGTTCTTC.